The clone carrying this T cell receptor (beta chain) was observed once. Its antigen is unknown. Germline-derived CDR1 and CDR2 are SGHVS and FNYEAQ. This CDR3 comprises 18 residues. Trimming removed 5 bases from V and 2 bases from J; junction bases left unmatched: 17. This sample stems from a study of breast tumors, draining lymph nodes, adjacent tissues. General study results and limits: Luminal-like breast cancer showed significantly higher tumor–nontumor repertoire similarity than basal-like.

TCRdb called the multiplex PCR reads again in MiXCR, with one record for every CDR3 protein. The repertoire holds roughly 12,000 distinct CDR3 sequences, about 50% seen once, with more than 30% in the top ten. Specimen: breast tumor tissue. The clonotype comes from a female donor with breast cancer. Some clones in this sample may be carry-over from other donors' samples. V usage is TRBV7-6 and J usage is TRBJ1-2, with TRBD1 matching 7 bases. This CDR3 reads CASSELKGRQGPNYGYTF. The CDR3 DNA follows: TGTGCCAGCAGCGAATTAAAGGGTCGACAGGGCCCAAACTATGGCTACACCTTC.